These T cell receptor beta chains were read from a single sample in a study of shared clonotypes between healthy human individuals. Here immunoSEQ multiplex PCR was the method, and the copy in TCRdb shows in-frame clones only, minus some. The repertoire consists of more than 500,000 clones, with more than 95% occurring once and the leading ten covering about 0.06%. The sample was naive CD4+ T cells sorted from blood. The receptors stem from a woman younger than 45 in good health. CDR3s include the opening cysteine and the closing phenylalanine or tryptophan. Clone size is given for some rows only: seen once, a few or many times, or a class if the clone is expanded.

cdr3_length	j_call	clone_size	v_call	cdr3_aa
13	TRBJ2-1	once	TRBV2	CASRADSYNEQFF
15	TRBJ2-5	once	TRBV27	CASTRGQGEGETQYF
12	TRBJ2-5	few	TRBV7-9	CASSLSEETQYF
11	TRBJ2-3	.	TRBV20-1	CSARITDTQYF
17	TRBJ1-5	.	TRBV27	CASSQQGRRLRNQPQHF
14	TRBJ2-7	.	TRBV5-1	CASRATGPVLEQYF
14	TRBJ1-6	.	TRBV28	CASSQAITNSPLHF
15	TRBJ2-1	.	TRBV7-3	CASSRGTGEPNEQFF
12	TRBJ1-2	.	TRBV28	CASSASGLGYTF
15	TRBJ2-3	.	TRBV7-8	CASSSRTSGTDTQYF
17	TRBJ2-1	once	TRBV4-1	CASSQVLMDAFYNEQFF
16	TRBJ1-2	.	TRBV28	CASSAKAGGQGRGYTF
15	TRBJ2-1	.	TRBV11-2	CASSLLAGAYNEQFF